What follows are 2 T cell receptor beta chains derived from one specimen sequenced in a study of cytomegalovirus exposure and HLA in healthy donors. The PCR employed 60 Vbeta primers together with 13 Jbeta primers. Sequencing was performed with immunoSEQ multiplex PCR; in TCRdb, only in-frame clones are kept and a portion is missing. The sample contains 130,000 to 150,000 clones, around three quarters of which appear only once. Material: PBMCs. The source of these receptors is a man in his forties in good health and CMV-seropositive.

This sequence joins TRBV5-1 and TRBJ2-1, with D maybe TRBD2 (7 bases). Deletions cut 4 bases from V and 6 bases from J, with 11 bases between. The CDR3 consists of 13 residues. Looked up from germline, CDR1 is SGHRS and CDR2 is YFSETQ. CDR3 loop: CASSNREGNEQFF. Here the CDR3 DNA reads TGCGCCAGCAGCAACAGGGAGGGCAATGAGCAGTTCTTC.

The CDR3 DNA reads as TGTGCCAGCAGCCAGGGACAGGGAACCACAGATACGCAGTATTTT. Its protein is CASSQGQGTTDTQYF. The chain uses TRBV6-1 and TRBJ2-3; 9 nucleotides agree with TRBD1. Germline V gene lookup returns CDR1 MNHNS and CDR2 SASEGT. Germline trimming cut 6 bases from V and 2 bases from J; bases unmatched to any gene: 6. The CDR3 length is 15 residues.